The 6 T cell receptor beta chains listed next were all sequenced from one sample in a study of cytomegalovirus exposure and HLA in healthy donors. It was with 60 Vbeta and 13 Jbeta primers that the PCR ran. TCRdb keeps only in-frame clones here, not all; method: immunoSEQ multiplex PCR. The top ten clones hold over 4% of a sample with some 130,000 clones, just under 80% of them seen once. Sequenced input: PBMCs. Receptors originate from a man between 25 and 39 years old in good health.

The J gene is TRBJ2-2, the V gene TRBV7-9, with 9 positions matching TRBD2. V gave up 2 bases and J gave up 7 bases; unmatched junction bases: 5. CDR3 length equals 15 residues. Germline V gene data show CDR1 as SEHNR and CDR2 as FQNEAQ (reference sequence). CDR3 in DNA: TGTGCCAGCAGCTTATTAGCGGGAGCTGGCGGGGAGCTGTTTTTT. It translates to CASSLLAGAGGELFF.

V gene TRBV14 combines with J gene TRBJ1-5, with D tentatively TRBD1 (5 bases). Germline V lookup: CDR1 SGHDN, CDR2 FVKESK. V gave up 2 bases and J gave up 10 bases, with 9 bases separating them. The CDR3 spans 12 residues. CDR3: CASSQTRGPQHF. As DNA, the CDR3 is TGTGCCAGCAGCCAAACAAGGGGACCCCAGCATTTT.

This chain uses TRBV18 with TRBJ2-7; D possibly corresponds to TRBD2 (7 bases). CDR3 length equals 14 residues. Germline V gene data show CDR1 as KGHSH and CDR2 as LQKENI. V was pared by 6 bases and J by 2 bases, with 14 bases between. CDR3 sequence reads: CASSRGDTTYEQYF. CDR3 bases: TGTGCCAGCTCTCGGGGGGACACTACCTACGAGCAGTACTTC.

For the CDR3, the DNA is TGTGCCTGCGACTCCAGCTCCTACAATGAGCAGTTCTTC. This gives the protein CACDSSSYNEQFF. This rearrangement joins TRBV6-6 to TRBJ2-1; D uncertain. Germline V gives CDR1 MNHNY, CDR2 SVGAGI (reference sequence). This CDR3 comprises 13 residues. V lost 11 bases and J lost 0, with 11 bases in between.

This clone has just a few counts. The chain recombines TRBV2 with TRBJ2-7, with D hard to call. Trimming removed 3 bases from V and 0 bases from J, with 3 bases in between. CDR1 is SNHLY and CDR2 is FYNNEI in the germline V gene. The CDR3 sequence is 12 residues long. CDR3 loop: CASSDYSYEQYF. As DNA, the CDR3 is TGTGCCAGCAGTGACTACTCCTACGAGCAGTACTTC. The full variable domain, completed using reference TRBV2 and TRBJ2-7, is EPEVTQTPSHQVTQMGQEVILRCVPISNHLYFYWYRQILGQKVEFLVSFYNNEISEKSEIFDDQFSVERPDGSNFTLKIRSTKLEDSAMYFCASSDYSYEQYFGPGTRLTVT.

This chain uses TRBV6-6 with TRBJ2-1; D may be TRBD2 (5 bases). Per the germline V gene, CDR1 is MNHNY and CDR2 is SVGAGI (reference sequence). This CDR3 region has 12 residues. Trimming took off 7 bases at V and 10 bases at J, with 14 bases between the two ends. CDR3 in amino acids: CASISTRWEQFF. The CDR3 DNA sequence: TGTGCCAGCATCTCCACTAGATGGGAGCAGTTCTTC.